The clone carrying this TCR beta chain was counted a single time. The junction differs from germline at one of its ends, possibly a read error. These data belong to a study of blood T cells in healthy people across ages. A second PCR of roughly 6 to 12 cycles used a sample-barcoded 5' primer and a J-beta primer mix. Using its own MiXCR run on the 5' RACE reads, TCRdb lists one record per CDR3 protein. The sample lists about 680,000 distinct CDR3 sequences, 49% occurring once. CDR1 and CDR2 (germline): LGHNA, YNFKEQ. This CDR3 has 14 residues. V is TRBV4-2 and J is TRBJ1-2; 8 bases align to TRBD1. This clonotype was obtained from a woman aged 55 to 70 in good health. The sample consisted of blood. Written as DNA, the CDR3 is TGTGCCAGCAGCCAAGGGACAGGGTTATATGGTTACACCTTC. Translated, it gives CASSQGTGLYGYTF.